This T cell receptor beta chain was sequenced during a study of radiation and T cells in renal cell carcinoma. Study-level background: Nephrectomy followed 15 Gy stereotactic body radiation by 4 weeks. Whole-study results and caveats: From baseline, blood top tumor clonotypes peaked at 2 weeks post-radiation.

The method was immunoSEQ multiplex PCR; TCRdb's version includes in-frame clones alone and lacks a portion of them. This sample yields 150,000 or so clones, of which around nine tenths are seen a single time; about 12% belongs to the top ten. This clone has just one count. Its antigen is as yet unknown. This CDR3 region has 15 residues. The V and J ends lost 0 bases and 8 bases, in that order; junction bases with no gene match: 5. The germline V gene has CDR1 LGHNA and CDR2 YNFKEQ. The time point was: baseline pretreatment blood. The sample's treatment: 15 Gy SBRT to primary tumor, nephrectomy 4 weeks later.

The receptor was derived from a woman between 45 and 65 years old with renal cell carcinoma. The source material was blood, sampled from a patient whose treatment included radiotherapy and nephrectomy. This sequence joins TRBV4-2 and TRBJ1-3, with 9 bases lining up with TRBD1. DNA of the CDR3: TGTGCCAGCAGCCAAGATGGGACAGGGTATGACACCATATATTTT. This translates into CASSQDGTGYDTIYF.